One and the same sample provided the 6 T cell receptor beta chains below, sequenced in a study of CD8 T cells in Susac syndrome. RNA was extracted with the RNeasy kit, and a quantity of roughly 0.5 to 1 ug was reverse transcribed using random hexamers. One entry per CDR3 protein results from TCRdb running MiXCR on the immunoSEQ multiplex PCR reads. Seen here are about 240,000 distinct CDR3 sequences, 90% to 97% observed once, and the top ten hold around 0.1%. The sequencing sample was made of CD4+ T cells from PBMCs. These receptors were collected from a human donor with Susac syndrome.

The chain couples TRBV20-1 to TRBJ2-7; weak D call: TRBD2 (6 bases). Germline CDR1 is DFQATT and CDR2 is SNEGSKA (reference sequence). The CDR3 runs to 14 residues. The germline V and J ends were trimmed by 5 bases and 2 bases, with 16 bases remaining between them. This chain's CDR3 is CSASRGSAAYEQYF. In DNA, the CDR3 is TGCAGTGCTTCGCGGGGTAGCGCCGCCTACGAGCAGTACTTC.

J is TRBJ1-5 and V is TRBV11-2, with 9 bases identical to TRBD1. The germline V gene has CDR1 SGHAT and CDR2 FQNNGV. The V and J ends lost 5 bases and 5 bases, in that order; junction bases with no gene match: 10. CDR3 length equals 16 residues. The CDR3 nucleotides are TGTGCCAGCAGCCCACTTTGGACAGGGGAAGATCAGCCCCAGCATTTT. It encodes CASSPLWTGEDQPQHF.

This chain links TRBV5-4 with TRBJ2-1; D is ambiguous. CDR1 SGHNT and CDR2 YYREEE come from the germline V gene (reference sequence). CDR3 length: 12 amino acids. V lost 6 bases and J lost 7, with 11 bases in between. DNA for the CDR3: TGTGCCAGCAATTCTCGCTCGAATGAGCAGTTCTTC. Translating gives CASNSRSNEQFF.

The V and J genes are TRBV20-1 and TRBJ1-2; D unclear. The germline gives CDR1 DFQATT, CDR2 SNEGSKA (reference sequence). Trimming removed 4 bases at V and 3 bases at J, with 21 bases between. CDR3 length: 16 amino acids. This CDR3 reads CSAKPGPLSSYYGYTF. CDR3 DNA sequence: TGCAGTGCTAAACCCGGGCCTCTTTCGTCCTACTATGGCTACACCTTC.

The V call is TRBV30, the J call TRBJ2-1; D not certain. Germline V CDR1 and CDR2: GTSNPN, SVGIG (reference sequence). This CDR3 comprises 13 residues. CDR3 loop: CAERVPGYNEQFF. DNA of the CDR3: TGTGCAGAACGGGTGCCTGGGTACAATGAGCAGTTCTTC.

The chain is built from TRBV4-1 and TRBJ2-6; 7 bases fit TRBD1. The CDR3 is made up of 18 amino acids. Germline CDR1 MGHRA, CDR2 YSYEKL. V dropped 6 bases and J dropped 0; count of bases not matched to a gene: 11. Here the CDR3 reads CASSYRDSRFSGANVLTF. DNA of the CDR3: TGCGCCAGCAGTTATCGGGACAGTCGCTTCTCTGGGGCCAACGTCCTGACTTTC.